The 32 T cell receptor beta chains below come from one sample, sequenced in a study of somatic reversion in DOCK8 deficiency. One-step amplicon PCR with EuroClonality-NGS primers amplified TRB from 100 ng genomic DNA. TCRdb analysed the multiplex PCR reads with MiXCR anew, one entry per CDR3 protein. The sample contains some 4,100 distinct CDR3 sequences, around 23% of which appear only once. Sequenced material: peripheral blood. These receptor sequences come from a human donor in good health.

This clonotype is labeled medium-sized. The genes are TRBV20-1 and TRBJ1-1; D not certain. The CDR3 is 14 amino acids. Germline CDR1 DFQATT, CDR2 SNEGSKA (reference sequence). The V and J ends lost 6 bases and 0 bases respectively, with 14 bases between them. In nucleotides, the CDR3 is TGCAGTGCGGTTTTCCCACCTATGAACACTGAAGCTTTCTTT. It translates to CSAVFPPMNTEAFF.

The chain carries TRBV20-1 and TRBJ1-4, with no clear D. The germline gives CDR1 DFQATT, CDR2 SNEGSKA (reference sequence). This CDR3 comprises 13 residues. V shed 4 bases and J shed 8 bases, with 14 bases lying between them. CDR3 sequence (DNA): TGCAGTGCTACTACCTTCCTTAGAGAAAAACTGTTTTTT. It specifies CSATTFLREKLFF.

The chain employs TRBV5-1 and TRBJ1-1; 9 positions match TRBD1. Per germline, CDR1 SGHRS and CDR2 YFSETQ. The CDR3 contains 13 residues. Losses at the gene ends were 5 bases for V and 5 bases for J; bases not matched to a gene: 4. Written as DNA, the CDR3 is TGCGCCAGCAGGGGACAGGGACAGACTGAAGCTTTCTTT. This encodes CASRGQGQTEAFF.

The CDR3 is CASSLESSTEAFF. CDR3 DNA: TGCGCCAGCAGCTTGGAGAGTAGCACTGAAGCTTTCTTT. The chain employs TRBV5-1 and TRBJ1-1; D is undetermined. Trimming left V 0 bases short and J 4 bases short, with 7 bases between. Germline-derived CDR1 and CDR2 are SGHRS and YFSETQ. The CDR3 loop spans 13 amino acids.

This clonotype is medium-sized. The chain carries TRBV30 and TRBJ1-2, with no clear D. Trimming shortened V by 1 base and J by 5 bases, and 8 bases separated the two germline ends. Germline V CDR1 and CDR2: GTSNPN, SVGIG (reference sequence). This CDR3 has 12 residues. Here the CDR3 DNA reads TGTGCCTGGAGTGGCCCAGCATATGGCTACACCTTC. It is translated as CAWSGPAYGYTF.

This clonotype was seen only a few times. The chain links TRBV28 to TRBJ2-7, with D possibly TRBD1 on 5 matching bases. Deletions cut 4 bases from V and 3 bases from J, with 16 bases between. The CDR3 sequence is 15 residues long. Germline V gene sequence: CDR1 MDHEN, CDR2 SYDVKM. CDR3 amino acids: CASSSYPQGVYEQYF. As DNA, the CDR3 is TGTGCCAGCAGTTCCTATCCTCAGGGTGTCTACGAGCAGTACTTC. Variable domain in full (rest from reference TRBV28 and TRBJ2-7): DVKVTQSSRYLVKRTGEKVFLECVQDMDHENMFWYRQDPGLGLRLIYFSYDVKMKEKGDIPEGYSVSREKKERFSLILESASTNQTSMYLCASSSYPQGVYEQYFGPGTRLTVT.

The chain links TRBV7-2 to TRBJ2-7; D is unresolved. The germline V gene encodes CDR1 SGHTA and CDR2 FQGNSA. V was pared by 5 bases and J by 2 bases, with 10 bases between. The CDR3 is 13 residues long. The CDR3 bases are TGTGCCAGCAGCCCAAGGCCTACCTACGAGCAGTACTTC. Encoded protein: CASSPRPTYEQYF.

The chain couples TRBV4-1 to TRBJ1-2; D gene uncertain. The germline CDR1 and CDR2 sequences are MGHRA and YSYEKL. The CDR3 extends over 17 amino acids. V dropped 1 base and J dropped 4 bases, with 19 bases sitting between them. This chain's CDR3 is CASSQGKGGILGYGYTF. CDR3 in DNA: TGCGCCAGCAGCCAAGGGAAGGGAGGGATTTTGGGCTATGGCTACACCTTC.

Judged by abundance, this clonotype is medium-sized. The chain recombines TRBV12-3 or TRBV12-4 with TRBJ1-1; TRBD1 agrees at 9 bases. The length of the CDR3 is 15 residues. Losses at the gene ends were 5 bases for V and 5 bases for J; bases not matched to a gene: 9. The CDR3 DNA sequence: TGTGCCAGCAGTCCCACGTGGACAGGGGATACTGAAGCTTTCTTT. Encoded protein: CASSPTWTGDTEAFF.

The table lists this clonotype with a few counts. The V gene is TRBV10-3, the J gene TRBJ1-1; D is perhaps TRBD1 (6 bases). Germline V gene lookup returns CDR1 ENHRY and CDR2 SYGVKD. The length of the CDR3 is 13 residues. The V and J ends lost 6 bases and 4 bases respectively, with 12 bases between them. CDR3 bases: TGTGCCATCAGGGAGGACAGACCCACTGAAGCTTTCTTT. Encoded protein: CAIREDRPTEAFF.

The rearrangement uses TRBV28 and TRBJ1-2; D not certain. Looked up from germline, CDR1 is MDHEN and CDR2 is SYDVKM. V shed 4 bases and J shed 11 bases, with 14 bases lying between them. The CDR3 has 12 residues. Here the CDR3 DNA reads TGTGCCAGCAGTTGGGGAGGGAATCCATACACCTTC. Translated: CASSWGGNPYTF.

Relative to its sample, this clonotype is medium-sized. The chain uses TRBV5-6 and TRBJ1-2; 9 positions agree with TRBD1. Germline trimming cut 5 bases from V and 2 bases from J; bases unmatched to any gene: 4. The germline gives CDR1 SGHDT, CDR2 YYEEEE. The length of the CDR3 is 14 residues. CDR3: CASRPQGANYGYTF. In DNA, the CDR3 is TGTGCCAGCAGGCCACAGGGGGCAAACTATGGCTACACCTTC.

In this sample, this clonotype turned up a few times. This chain links TRBV7-9 with TRBJ1-5; D is perhaps TRBD1 (5 bases). The CDR3 totals 14 residues. Germline values: CDR1 SEHNR, CDR2 FQNEAQ (reference sequence). V was pared by 5 bases and J by 2 bases, with 10 bases between. Here the CDR3 DNA reads TGTGCCAGCAGCCGCGGGGACGGCAATCAGCCCCAGCATTTT. This sequence encodes CASSRGDGNQPQHF.

By its share, this clonotype is medium-sized. The chain links TRBV28 to TRBJ1-1, with D unclear. Germline loops: CDR1 MDHEN, CDR2 SYDVKM. CDR3 length: 12 residues. V was pared by 6 bases and J by 4 bases, with 9 bases between. In DNA form, the CDR3 reads TGTGCCAGCAGGCTCCCAGGCACTGAAGCTTTCTTT. Its translation is CASRLPGTEAFF.

CDR3 amino acids: CASSLGGVTNSPLHF. The CDR3 region has the DNA TGTGCCAGCAGCTTGGGGGGTGTAACGAATTCACCCCTCCACTTT. The rearrangement joins TRBV5-6 to TRBJ1-6; D not certain. CDR3 length: 15 residues. Looked up from germline, CDR1 is SGHDT and CDR2 is YYEEEE. The ends were cut back, 0 bases at V and 7 bases at J, with 11 bases in the middle.

The chain couples TRBV27 to TRBJ1-1; the match to TRBD1 covers 9 bases. CDR1 and CDR2 from the germline V gene are MNHEY and SMNVEV (reference sequence). The junction had 4 bases not matched to a gene; V was cut back by 5 bases and J by 3 bases. This CDR3 spans 14 amino acids. CDR3 nucleotides: TGTGCCAGCAGTCCCCGACAGGGGGACACTGAAGCTTTCTTT. Its protein product is CASSPRQGDTEAFF.

This chain uses TRBV25-1 with TRBJ1-2; TRBD1 aligns across 8 bases. CDR1 is MGHDK, CDR2 SYGVNS, per germline. The V gene end was trimmed by 10 bases and the J gene end by 4 bases; junction bases not matched to a gene: 14. This CDR3 has 15 amino acids. The CDR3 loop is CATSKQGAGFYGYTF. For the CDR3, the DNA is TGTGCCACCTCTAAGCAGGGGGCAGGATTCTATGGCTACACCTTC.

This clonotype has just a few counts. The chain is built from TRBV4-1 and TRBJ1-6, with D perhaps TRBD1 (5 bases). The CDR3 extends over 16 amino acids. The germline V gene encodes CDR1 MGHRA and CDR2 YSYEKL. V lost 0 bases and J 11 bases, leaving 17 bases between the germline ends. CDR3 in DNA: TGCGCCAGCAGCCAAGATTCCCTTGGCAGGGCGGCACCCCTCCACTTT. This translates into CASSQDSLGRAAPLHF.

This clonotype is termed medium-sized. The rearrangement uses TRBV11-3 and TRBJ1-1, with 9 bases aligning to TRBD1. The V gene's germline CDR1 is SGHNT and CDR2 YENEEA. The CDR3 loop spans 13 amino acids. The J segment lost 12 bases and the V segment lost 1 base, leaving 6 bases of the junction unmatched. The CDR3 sequence: CASSLGGTGRTFF. The DNA for the CDR3 is TGTGCCAGCAGCTTAGGTGGGACAGGGAGGACTTTCTTT.

By share of the sample, this clonotype is medium-sized. The chain combines TRBV5-4 with TRBJ1-2; 7 bases agree with TRBD1. The CDR3 runs 13 residues. The ends lost 2 bases at V and 5 bases at J; junction bases unmatched: 3. CDR1 SGHNT and CDR2 YYREEE come from the germline V gene (reference sequence). The chain's CDR3 is CASSLTGAYGYTF. The CDR3 DNA follows: TGTGCCAGCAGCTTAACAGGGGCATATGGCTACACCTTC. The full variable domain, with the rest looked up from reference TRBV5-4 and TRBJ1-2, is ETGVTQSPTHLIKTRGQQVTLRCSSQSGHNTVSWYQQALGQGPQFIFQYYREEENGRGNFPPRFSGLQFPNYSSELNVNALELDDSALYLCASSLTGAYGYTFGSGTRLTVV.

By sample fraction, this clonotype is large. The J gene is TRBJ1-1, the V gene TRBV11-2, with TRBD1 matching 8 bases. Losses at the gene ends were 5 bases for V and 6 bases for J; bases not matched to a gene: 11. Germline V lookup: CDR1 SGHAT, CDR2 FQNNGV. This CDR3 has 15 amino acids. CDR3 nucleotide sequence: TGTGCCAGCAGCCCTTTTACAGGGGGTGAAGCTGAAGCTTTCTTT. This translates into CASSPFTGGEAEAFF.

The J gene is TRBJ2-1, the V gene TRBV19; D may be TRBD2 (5 bases). CDR1 LNHDA and CDR2 SQIVND come from the germline V gene (reference sequence). Trimming cost V 3 bases and J 2 bases, with 14 bases left between them. The CDR3 consists of 16 residues. The CDR3 spells CASSMAGAAPYNEQFF. CDR3 bases: TGTGCCAGTAGTATGGCCGGAGCGGCCCCCTACAATGAGCAGTTCTTC.

This chain uses TRBV3-1 with TRBJ2-7; the match to TRBD1 covers 7 bases. The length of the CDR3 is 14 residues. With 4 bases clipped from V and 2 bases from J, the junction kept 5 bases outside the gene matches. Germline CDR1 is LGHDT and CDR2 is YNNKEL (reference sequence). CDR3 nucleotides: TGTGCCAGCAGCCTATGGGACAGAACCTACGAGCAGTACTTC. Residues: CASSLWDRTYEQYF.

This clonotype is classed as medium-sized. This chain links TRBV5-8 with TRBJ1-1, with D unclear. V lost 3 bases, J lost 1 base, and 13 bases lay in between. Germline V gene data show CDR1 as SGHTS and CDR2 as YDEGEE. This CDR3 is 15 amino acids long. CDR3 nucleotide sequence: TGTGCCAGCAGCTCCCCGGGGAGTAAGAACACTGAAGCTTTCTTT. Protein product: CASSSPGSKNTEAFF.

A note on this clonotype: Germline and junction disagree at one end, which may indicate a read error. The rearrangement uses TRBV4-1 and TRBJ1-4, with TRBD1 matching 7 bases. Germline V gene lookup returns CDR1 MGHRA and CDR2 YSYEKL. The CDR3 is 17 amino acids. The CDR3, as DNA: TGTGCCAGCAGCCAAGATATAATGAGACAGGGATTTGAAAAACTGTTTTTT. Translated: CASSQDIMRQGFEKLFF.

This chain connects TRBV28 to TRBJ2-7; D is uncertain. Per the germline V gene, CDR1 is MDHEN and CDR2 is SYDVKM. The CDR3 totals 9 residues. The CDR3 DNA follows: TGTGAAGGCTACTACGAGCAGTACTTC. Its protein product is CEGYYEQYF.

This rearrangement joins TRBV3-1 to TRBJ2-7, with TRBD2 matching over 8 bases. The trim removed 4 bases at V and 1 base at J, leaving 6 bases unmatched. Per germline, CDR1 LGHDT and CDR2 YNNKEL (reference sequence). There are 15 residues in the CDR3. The DNA of the CDR3 is TGTGCCAGCAGCCCTCGGACTAGCCTTTCCTACGAGCAGTACTTC. It yields the protein CASSPRTSLSYEQYF.

This chain uses TRBV3-1 with TRBJ2-1, with TRBD1 matching 8 bases. This CDR3 spans 17 amino acids. CDR1 and CDR2 (germline): LGHDT, YNNKEL (reference sequence). With 0 bases clipped from V and 5 bases from J, the junction kept 9 bases outside the gene matches. Here the CDR3 DNA reads TGTGCCAGCAGCCAAGAGACAGGGGATGAAATGAACAATGAGCAGTTCTTC. This encodes CASSQETGDEMNNEQFF.

This clonotype is medium-sized within its sample. The chain has TRBV11-2 and TRBJ2-7, with TRBD2 matching 11 bases. The CDR3 runs 17 residues. V gave up 8 bases and J gave up 4 bases; unmatched junction bases: 16. Germline lookup yields CDR1 SGHAT and CDR2 FQNNGV. The CDR3 DNA is TGTGCCAGCTGTCCCAACTGGGGTAGCGGGGGGGCATACGAGCAGTACTTC. Its translation is CASCPNWGSGGAYEQYF.

Judged by abundance, this clonotype is medium-sized. J is TRBJ1-5 and V is TRBV30; D is ambiguous. V lost 5 bases and J 0 bases, leaving 8 bases between the germline ends. CDR3 length: 13 residues. CDR1 is GTSNPN and CDR2 is SVGIG in the germline V gene (reference sequence). The CDR3 bases are TGTGCCTGGTCATTTTATAGCAATCAGCCCCAGCATTTT. Amino acids: CAWSFYSNQPQHF. The entire variable domain, with the rest obtained from reference TRBV30 and TRBJ1-5, is as follows: SQTIHQWPATLVQPVGSPLSLECTVEGTSNPNLYWYRQAAGRGLQLLFYSVGIGQISSEVPQNLSASRPQDRQFILSSKKLLLSDSGFYLCAWSFYSNQPQHFGDGTRLSIL.

By sample fraction, this clonotype is medium-sized (0.01 to 0.1%). The chain uses TRBV20-1 and TRBJ1-1, with TRBD1 as a possible D gene (5 bases). Per the germline V gene, CDR1 is DFQATT and CDR2 is SNEGSKA (reference sequence). This CDR3 comprises 14 residues. The germline V and J ends were trimmed by 6 bases and 0 bases, with 14 bases remaining between them. CDR3 sequence reads: CSAGAGTVNTEAFF. The CDR3 nucleotides read TGCAGTGCCGGGGCCGGGACGGTGAACACTGAAGCTTTCTTT.

This clonotype is termed medium-sized (0.01 to 0.1%). This sequence joins TRBV28 and TRBJ1-1; TRBD1 agrees at 8 bases. The CDR3 loop spans 15 amino acids. From germline, CDR1 is MDHEN and CDR2 SYDVKM. Losses at the gene ends were 8 bases for V and 4 bases for J; bases not matched to a gene: 12. In nucleotides, the CDR3 is TGTGCCAGCGGACTGATCGGACAGGGCGGCACTGAAGCTTTCTTT. This sequence encodes CASGLIGQGGTEAFF.